This T cell receptor (beta chain) was obtained from a study of cytomegalovirus exposure and HLA in healthy donors (dated by TCRdb to the late 2010s). In terms of the full investigation: An earlier analysis of under 600 of the donors reported 250 to 300 Gb of sequence data and 100 million to 130 million unique TCR beta sequences from approximately 180 million T cells. To predict cytomegalovirus infection status, the study combined high-throughput TCR immunosequencing, statistical association of individual TCRs with disease status, and machine learning. The study profiled the T cell repertoires of fewer than 850 subjects by immunosequencing and related them to cytomegalovirus serostatus. The study was designed to test whether signatures of past pathogen exposure could be identified by cataloging public T cell receptors. Of the roughly 410 genotyped donors, 80% to 90% were placed in the genetic ancestry cluster associated with self-reported Caucasian donors. HLA typing included class I and class II loci at four-digit resolution. Donor age, sex, ethnicity and CMV serostatus were collected together with the repertoire data. Along with the approximately 700-subject first cohort, a separate validation cohort of over a hundred different subjects was used. In the later analysis, no new phenotypic data were used to find candidate immune exposures; instead, reliance was placed on TCR beta sequences and their occurrence across donors. An early release covering 550 to 650 HLA-typed donors comprised 300 to 350 gigabases of sequencing data and about 90 million unique TCR sequences. Typing coverage differed by locus: A, B, C, DRB1 and DQB1 were typed in roughly 620-640 donors, DQA1 in 500 to 550, DPA1 in some 570, and DPB1 in 472. About five DR-DQ haplotypes were treated as single units for association and clustering because of strong linkage in the cohort. Every repertoire in the discovery cohort had been generated on one and the same sequencing platform. To decide whether each TCR beta V gene segment behaved as functional or pseudogenic, an earlier analysis of approximately 590 of the donors relied on high-throughput TCR beta sequencing. On average, around 240,000 unique TCR beta nucleotide sequences were sequenced per donor among 350 to 400 genotyped donors of the cohort, with roughly 18% of those sequences being non-productive. Genome-wide SNP genotypes for about 65% of the roughly 700 donors were used in a later genetic analysis, which treated that subset as a discovery cohort. A later analysis re-analyzed previously published TCR beta repertoires from roughly 600 donors and added high-resolution HLA genotyping to study TCR occurrence patterns.

Worth noting for this clone: The clone's antigen remains unknown. Base qualities are missing; no much larger clone stands one base away.

The method was the immunoSEQ multiplex PCR assay. A mixture of 60 forward primers for TCR Vbeta segments and 13 reverse primers for TCR Jbeta segments was used in the multiplex PCR. A multiplex PCR assay on genomic DNA amplified the CDR3 region of rearranged TCR beta genes. The Illumina HiSeq System was used to sequence the amplified TCR beta libraries as 87-base-pair reads. Per the original workflow: A later analysis counted some 74 million unique TCR beta chains across the 690 or so repertoires, and 10 million to 12 million of these chains were shared by at least two donors. A nearest-neighbor algorithm error-corrected the raw reads and collapsed the reads into unique sequences, merging closely related sequences to remove PCR and sequencing errors. Alignment of CDR3 sequences to IMGT reference sequences was used to assign V, D and J gene segments. Each retained sequence needed at least a six-nucleotide match to both a V gene segment and a J gene segment. A rearrangement counted as productive if the CDR3 had no stop codons and remained in frame with V and J, and every other rearrangement counted as non-productive. CDR3 was defined by IMGT convention, running from the second conserved V-encoded cysteine to the conserved J-encoded phenylalanine. In an earlier analysis of around 540 of the donors, sequences lacking an unambiguous match to a single V gene segment were excluded. An earlier analysis of a few hundred of the donors called V segments functional above 56.7% productive rearrangements and segregating when the between-donor standard deviation exceeded 5%. A statistical classification framework was built for diagnosing cytomegalovirus status from the catalog of TCR beta chain sequences. A later analysis assigned V and J genes by comparing TCR nucleotide sequences with IMGT/GENE-DB human TR gene sequences. The TCRdist pipeline was used in a later analysis to assign CDR3 sequences and most-parsimonious VDJ recombination scenarios. In a later analysis, each TCR beta chain was defined by its CDR3 amino acid sequence together with its V-gene family, and reads lacking a unique V-gene family were excluded. In a later analysis, 450 to 600 highly shared, low-generation-probability nucleotide sequences were removed to address suspected cross-contamination and a sequencing artifact. A later analysis calculated a clonal expansion index for each public chain from normalized within-repertoire ranks of inferred template counts. A later analysis computed generation probabilities with a VDJ recombination model fitted to out-of-frame rearrangements, and checked the results against IGoR. Hypergeometric tests were used in a later analysis to score TCR-TCR, TCR-HLA and TCR-CMV co-occurrence, with a repertoire-size bias correction applied to the TCR pairs. To estimate false discovery rates, a later analysis permuted the HLA or CMV assignments 20 times. In a later analysis, co-occurring TCRs were grouped using DBSCAN, and TCRdist sequence similarity was added for clustering within HLA-allele-positive subsets. Repertoires with fewer than 30,000 or more than 120,000 public chains were left out of co-occurrence clustering, as were about five repertoires with anomalous nucleotide sharing. Drawn from immuneACCESS, this table holds only the in-frame rearrangements with V and J called that TCRdb kept. Clones are partly lost; checked studies trace under half to an unresolved V gene and leave the rest unexplained. V and J calls and clone size are as listed in that table; D and trimming were resolved from the DNA. This sample has about 140,000 clones in its table, and more than 70% of those were observed once. More than 2.5% of the sample is taken by the ten largest.

What the study reported, not specific to this receptor: A later analysis found that HLA-associated TCR beta chains were more clonally expanded and had lower generation probabilities than equally common non-associated chains. Compared with the approximately 670-donor mean, donors in an Asian-associated ancestry cluster had fewer N-insertions in productive TCRs, according to a later genetic analysis. In a later analysis, several top co-occurrence clusters were reported to appear linked to parvovirus B19, influenza, CMV and Epstein-Barr virus. A cluster of highly shared sequence variants was judged likely to be a technical artifact of the sequencing pipeline. Across donors, most TCR sequences were observed very rarely, whereas some public TCRs were present in many individuals. A further reported finding was that TCR beta sequences accurately predicted the HLA-A and HLA-B alleles for most subjects in the first cohort. In both the original and validation cohorts, the classifier was reported to diagnose cytomegalovirus status with high specificity and sensitivity. An earlier analysis of 587 of the donors showed that most TCR beta V segments appeared in productive rearrangements either about 87% or about 30% of the time, which broadly matched IMGT annotations. Because counts were too low, about 15 rarely observed V segments, including chromosome 9 orphons, were left out of the earlier analysis of some 640 of the donors. Only TCR beta chains were sequenced in this cohort, and the absence of alpha or paired-chain data limited detectable features. Linkage disequilibrium might explain the correlated functional status among segregating V segments, but an unknown experimental factor could not be ruled out. Strong co-occurrence of HLA alleles, especially DR and DQ, made assigning TCR associations to individual alleles difficult. The only immune exposure information available for the cohort was CMV serostatus. V-gene and J-gene trimming of TCR beta chains was associated with a missense DCLRE1C variant in a later genetic analysis, and the association was replicated in an independent cohort. The study listed 150 to 200 TCR beta chains as associated with cytomegalovirus. In vitro tests confirmed that a few of the cytomegalovirus-associated TCR beta chains recognize cytomegalovirus antigens. Because HLA typing was unavailable for some donors at each locus, only the typed subset was used in association tests. A later analysis associated 16,951 TCR beta sequences with specific HLA alleles at a false discovery rate of 0.05. Roughly uniform sequencing depth across donors was assumed in presence/absence analyses, although this assumption may not hold. In a later analysis, the rate of TCR association differed among HLA loci, with DRB1 alleles having the most associated TCRs and HLA-C alleles having the fewest. A later analysis found that most CMV-associated TCR beta chains appeared HLA-restricted, with HLA associations seemingly driven largely by CMV exposure. The authors suggested that the approach could potentially be generalized to other disease states and immunological phenotypes.

The cohort consisted of fewer than 700 healthy bone marrow donors. Cohort members were all nominally healthy when sampled, although unrecorded immune exposures were likely present. The donor was CMV seronegative and belonged to the group of roughly 330 seronegative cohort members. A peripheral blood sample was provided by each donor, and peripheral blood mononuclear cells were used for TCR beta sequencing. The Qiagen DNeasy Blood Extraction Kit was used to extract genomic DNA from the blood cell samples. The source material was PBMCs. The receptor was derived from a middle-aged man in good health and CMV-seronegative.

The bases read TGTGCCAGCCGGTACACAGGGGATAATGAAAAACTGTTTTTT. This translates into CASRYTGDNEKLFF. This receptor chain uses TRBV18 and TRBJ1-4, with 7 bases aligning to TRBD1. In the germline V gene, CDR1 corresponds to KGHSH and CDR2 to LQKENI. The CDR3 sequence holds 14 residues, the cysteine and phenylalanine included. Only the CDR3 DNA is retained, 42 bases long and in frame from the first base. Trimmed from V: 8 bases; trimmed from J: 4 bases; junction bases lacking a gene match: 7.